A single sample is the source of the 23 T cell receptor beta chains below, sequenced in a study of T cells after posttransplantation cyclophosphamide (TCRdb year 2016). Library construction relied on the immunoSEQ multiplex PCR assay. The table comes from immuneACCESS by way of TCRdb, which keeps in-frame sequences with V and J called. Part of the clones is missing from these tables; in studies checked, under half for an unresolved V gene and the rest for unknown reasons. For this sample, 10,000 to 13,000 clones appear and none is a singleton. Approximately 15% of the sample is taken by the ten largest. What this sample's treatment or condition label stands for: high-dose cyclophosphamide on days +3 and +4 as single-agent GVHD prophylaxis. Busulfan and fludarabine conditioning, a related or unrelated marrow graft, and cyclophosphamide on days +3 and +4 were given to PTCy patients. The sample here was PBMCs, taken after allogeneic stem cell transplant with posttransplant cyclophosphamide. The receptor source for this set is a female patient aged 35 to 55 who received an allogeneic stem cell transplant from a related donor, was CMV-positive, and had no GVHD. Following a transplant, some T cells may be graft donor cells, not patient cells.

At least ten counts were recorded for this clone. The chain joins TRBV19 to TRBJ1-6; TRBD1 aligns across 8 bases. The V gene's germline CDR1 is LNHDA and CDR2 SQIVND (reference sequence). CDR3 length equals 14 residues. V shed 5 bases, J shed 9 bases, and the junction held 6 bases outside the gene matches. The CDR3 protein is CASSGQGDGSPLHF. The DNA of the CDR3 is TGTGCCAGTAGTGGACAGGGAGACGGTTCACCCCTCCACTTT.

This clone occurred many times. This chain connects TRBV7-8 to TRBJ1-2; TRBD1 is a possible D gene (6 bases). Between the trimmed V and J ends, which lost 7 bases and 2 bases, there was a span of 14 bases. The CDR3 length is 14 residues. Germline V gene lookup returns CDR1 SGHVS and CDR2 FQNEAQ. The CDR3 DNA is TGTGCCAGCACCAAAAGAGGACAGAACTATGGCTACACCTTC. It encodes CASTKRGQNYGYTF.

Ten or more counts support this clone. Other DNA sequences within the sample encode an identical CDR3. This sequence joins TRBV6-5 and TRBJ1-5, with 8 bases identical to TRBD1. This CDR3 region has 14 residues. The germline V gene encodes CDR1 MNHEY and CDR2 SVGAGI. V lost 6 bases, J lost 7 bases, and 8 bases stayed unmatched. The DNA for the CDR3 is TGTGCCAGCAGGTCCCAGGGGGCTTGGCAGCCCCAGCATTTT. It codes for CASRSQGAWQPQHF.

This clone was observed at least ten times. The gene calls are TRBV11-2 and TRBJ2-3; 15 bases align to TRBD2. The V gene end was trimmed by 5 bases and the J gene end by 6 bases; junction bases not matched to a gene: 3. Germline CDR1 SGHAT, CDR2 FQNNGV. The CDR3 runs 15 residues. The CDR3: CASSRGTSGRDTQYF. CDR3 DNA: TGTGCCAGCAGCCGGGGGACTAGCGGGAGGGATACGCAGTATTTT.

This clone was seen repeatedly, ten times or more. The chain is built from TRBV6-5 and TRBJ1-1; TRBD1 agrees at 7 bases. Per germline, CDR1 MNHEY and CDR2 SVGAGI. J gave up 1 base and V 5 bases, and 4 bases lay outside the gene matches. The CDR3 has 14 amino acids. CDR3: CASSRYRGNTEAFF. Written as DNA, the CDR3 is TGTGCCAGCAGTCGATACAGGGGGAACACTGAAGCTTTCTTT.

This clone was found a few times. This chain joins TRBV7-9 and TRBJ2-7, with TRBD2 matching 7 bases. Trimming took 4 bases from V and 5 from J; bases not matched to a gene: 8. The CDR3 is 14 amino acids. CDR1 SEHNR and CDR2 FQNEAQ come from the germline V gene (reference sequence). This chain's CDR3 is CASSSGGGVHEQYF. Here the CDR3 DNA reads TGTGCCAGCAGCTCCGGGGGAGGGGTCCACGAGCAGTACTTC.

In this sample, this clone turned up many times. CDR3 sequence reads: CASSASWTSGGRAGYTGELFF. DNA for the CDR3: TGTGCCAGTAGTGCCTCTTGGACTAGCGGGGGCCGAGCGGGGTACACCGGGGAGCTGTTTTTT. The chain recombines TRBV19 with TRBJ2-2; 13 bases line up with TRBD2. Losses at the gene ends were 5 bases for V and 3 bases for J; bases not matched to a gene: 18. CDR1 is LNHDA, CDR2 SQIVND, per germline (reference sequence). CDR3 size: 21 residues.

There are many counts of this clone. As DNA, the CDR3 is TGTGCCAGCAGATCTACCCTAGCGGCCACAGATACGCAGTATTTT. Amino acids: CASRSTLAATDTQYF. This chain links TRBV7-6 with TRBJ2-3; the match to TRBD2 covers 7 bases. This CDR3 is built from 15 residues. With 6 bases clipped from V and 2 bases from J, the junction kept 8 bases outside the gene matches. Germline V gene sequence: CDR1 SGHVS, CDR2 FNYEAQ.

The table lists this clone with many counts. This sequence joins TRBV2 and TRBJ2-1; 9 bases map to TRBD2. The CDR3 consists of 14 residues. Germline values: CDR1 SNHLY, CDR2 FYNNEI. With 7 bases clipped from V and 5 bases from J, the junction kept 6 bases outside the gene matches. CDR3 nucleotides: TGTGCCAGCAAGCCACGCGGGGGGGACAATGAGCAGTTCTTC. Amino acids: CASKPRGGDNEQFF.

In its sample, this clone was seen many times. The chain carries TRBV28 and TRBJ1-2; D gene ambiguous. Germline V CDR1 and CDR2: MDHEN, SYDVKM. Trimming cost V 5 bases and J 3 bases, with 7 bases left between them. This CDR3 is 12 amino acids long. This chain's CDR3 is CASSREDYGYTF. The CDR3 coding sequence is TGTGCCAGCAGTCGGGAGGACTATGGCTACACCTTC.

This clone has ten or more counts. The chain uses TRBV6-4 and TRBJ2-3, with 9 bases lining up with TRBD1. Trimming at V came to 9 bases and at J to 3 bases, leaving 16 bases not matched to a gene. CDR1 MRHNA and CDR2 SNTAGT come from the germline V gene. The length of the CDR3 is 17 residues. For the CDR3, the DNA is TGTGCCAGGAACGGAAGGACAGGGGTCTCAATTACAGATACGCAGTATTTT. Protein: CARNGRTGVSITDTQYF.

CDR3 sequence (DNA): TGTGCCAGCAGCCCTCCAACAGGGCCTTTCAACGAGCAGTACTTC. Translated: CASSPPTGPFNEQYF. J is TRBJ2-5 and V is TRBV5-4, with D possibly being TRBD1 (6 bases). The J call could be wrong; TRBJ2-7 is a better fit for the DNA end. CDR1 is SGHNT and CDR2 is YYREEE in the germline V gene (reference sequence). The CDR3 sequence is 15 residues long.

This clone was found many times. The chain recombines TRBV6-5 with TRBJ2-3, with D perhaps matching TRBD2 (5 bases). The CDR3 totals 13 residues. Trimming took 8 bases from V and 4 from J, leaving 13 bases between them. Germline values: CDR1 MNHEY, CDR2 SVGAGI. The CDR3 sequence is CASARGFSDTQYF. CDR3 DNA: TGTGCCAGCGCCCGGGGTTTCTCAGATACGCAGTATTTT.

Many counts were recorded for this clone. This rearrangement joins TRBV28 to TRBJ1-5, with a possible D match to TRBD1 (6 bases). Trimming removed 10 bases from V and 6 bases from J, with 13 bases in between. In germline, CDR1 is MDHEN, CDR2 SYDVKM. The CDR3 covers 12 residues. The CDR3 DNA is TGTGCCATAGGGGGGGGCCGTCAGCCCCAGCATTTT. Its protein is CAIGGGRQPQHF.

This clone has a count of ten or more. V usage is TRBV28 and J usage is TRBJ1-2; D uncertain. CDR1 and CDR2 from the germline V gene are MDHEN and SYDVKM. Trimming pared 3 bases from V and 4 bases from J, leaving 15 bases between. This CDR3 comprises 15 residues. CDR3 in DNA: TGTGCCAGCAGTTTTTCTTCGGTCCGTACCTATGGCTACACCTTC. It is translated as CASSFSSVRTYGYTF.

This clone appeared many times. The CDR3 coding sequence is TGTGCCAGCAGCTTAGGAAAAGCGCGGGATCTAGCCAAAAACATTCAGTACTTC. Amino acid sequence: CASSLGKARDLAKNIQYF. The rearrangement joins TRBV7-9 to TRBJ2-4, with D perhaps matching TRBD2 (6 bases). This CDR3 has 18 residues. The V and J ends lost 1 base and 0 bases respectively, with 16 bases between them. Germline V gene sequence: CDR1 SEHNR, CDR2 FQNEAQ (reference sequence).

This clone was counted many times. The gene calls are TRBV5-4 and TRBJ2-3; TRBD2 is a possible D gene (6 bases). Trimming stripped 6 bases from V and 0 bases from J, with 17 bases between. This CDR3 region has 16 residues. Germline V gives CDR1 SGHNT, CDR2 YYREEE (reference sequence). For the CDR3, the DNA is TGTGCCAGCACCCTTGGACGGGGGACTAGCACAGATACGCAGTATTTT. Translated: CASTLGRGTSTDTQYF.

This clone appeared a few times. The rearrangement links TRBV7-9 to TRBJ1-4; 7 bases agree with TRBD1. The length of the CDR3 is 16 residues. Germline CDR1 is SEHNR and CDR2 is FQNEAQ (reference sequence). The V segment lost 5 bases and the J segment 5 bases; nucleotides outside the gene matches: 11. The CDR3 coding sequence is TGTGCCAGCAGCGCGGAGACGACAGGGATGAATGAAAAACTGTTTTTT. This encodes CASSAETTGMNEKLFF.

This clone was found many times. The chain carries TRBV10-2 and TRBJ2-7, with TRBD2 matching 7 bases. The CDR3 extends over 14 amino acids. The junction had 2 bases not matched to a gene; V was cut back by 0 bases and J by 3 bases. The germline CDR1 and CDR2 sequences are WSHSY and SAAADI. Here the CDR3 reads CASSESWTSYEQYF. The CDR3 nucleotides are TGCGCCAGCAGTGAGTCGTGGACTAGCTACGAGCAGTACTTC.

This clone was recorded many times. The chain is built from TRBV28 and TRBJ2-1, with 7 bases identical to TRBD2. The CDR3 loop spans 13 amino acids. The V and J ends lost 2 bases and 8 bases, in that order; junction bases with no gene match: 3. Looked up from germline, CDR1 is MDHEN and CDR2 is SYDVKM. The CDR3 nucleotides read TGTGCCAGCAGTTTAGGGGGGGGGTATGAGCAGTTCTTC. Translation: CASSLGGGYEQFF.

This clone was seen many times. V usage is TRBV14 and J usage is TRBJ2-3; possible D gene TRBD1, 6 bases. This CDR3 contains 22 residues. Trimming took 0 bases from V and 4 from J, leaving 32 bases between them. The germline V gene has CDR1 SGHDN and CDR2 FVKESK. The CDR3 here is CASSQEAQGINQRWSPADTQYF. CDR3 DNA: TGTGCCAGCAGCCAAGAGGCGCAGGGGATTAATCAGCGGTGGTCCCCAGCAGATACGCAGTATTTT.

This clone was seen repeatedly, ten times or more. This chain connects TRBV30 to TRBJ2-7; perhaps TRBD2 as D (6 bases). The CDR3 totals 18 residues. Germline lookup yields CDR1 GTSNPN and CDR2 SVGIG (reference sequence). V was cut by 3 bases and J by 3 bases, with 27 bases left in between. The CDR3 DNA reads as TGTGCCTGGAGCCAAAAAACCGCCGGCTGGGGGGAAGACTACGAGCAGTACTTC. Translation: CAWSQKTAGWGEDYEQYF.

This clone was seen at least ten times. This chain connects TRBV6-5 to TRBJ2-7; TRBD1 is a possible D gene (5 bases). The CDR3 sequence is 16 residues long. Germline lookup yields CDR1 MNHEY and CDR2 SVGAGI. Trimming took 2 bases from V and 0 from J, leaving 14 bases between them. The CDR3 DNA follows: TGTGCCAGCAGTTACCGCGGACATCGCGGCTCCTACGAGCAGTACTTC. This gives the protein CASSYRGHRGSYEQYF.